This passage covers 9 T cell receptor beta chains from one sample sequenced in a study of blood T cell repertoires in COVID-19. Sequencing was performed with immunoSEQ multiplex PCR; in TCRdb, only in-frame clones are kept and a portion is missing. The sample contains about 200,000 clones, more than 65% of which appear only once. The sequencing sample was made of PBMCs or T cells enriched from blood (not recorded which). The receptors were sampled from a man aged 40-50 years who had recovered from COVID-19.

V is TRBV7-8 and J is TRBJ1-5; a possible D gene is TRBD1 (5 bases). Trimming cost V 8 bases and J 1 base, with 12 bases left between them. Germline lookup yields CDR1 SGHVS and CDR2 FQNEAQ. The CDR3 is 14 residues long. The CDR3 bases are TGTGCCAGCGCAAGGACACTCAGCAATCAGCCCCAGCATTTT. Its translation is CASARTLSNQPQHF.

This clone was seen more than once but under ten times. The chain couples TRBV6-5 to TRBJ1-2; 9 bases are a match to TRBD1. The V segment lost 2 bases and the J segment 7 bases; nucleotides outside the gene matches: 8. CDR3 size: 15 residues. Germline values: CDR1 MNHEY, CDR2 SVGAGI. The CDR3 protein is CASSYVGQGISGYTF. Written as DNA, the CDR3 is TGTGCCAGCAGTTACGTGGGACAGGGAATCTCTGGCTACACCTTC.

V and J are TRBV4-2 and TRBJ2-5; TRBD1 is a possible D gene (5 bases). CDR1 LGHNA and CDR2 YNFKEQ come from the germline V gene. Trimming cost V 0 bases and J 7 bases, with 12 bases left between them. There are 14 residues in the CDR3. The CDR3 protein is CASSQESRGLTQYF. CDR3 in DNA: TGTGCCAGCAGCCAAGAATCAAGGGGCCTGACCCAGTACTTC.

V usage is TRBV4-3 and J usage is TRBJ1-2; D perhaps matches TRBD1 (6 bases). Germline V gene sequence: CDR1 LGHNA, CDR2 YSLEER. This CDR3 comprises 15 residues. The ends were cut back, 2 bases at V and 8 bases at J, with 18 bases in the middle. The CDR3 reads CASSQSTQGIGGYTF. The DNA for the CDR3 is TGCGCCAGCAGCCAATCAACACAGGGTATCGGAGGCTACACCTTC.

The CDR3 region has the DNA TGTGCCAGCAGCACCGGGACTAGCAAAGCCGGGGAGCTGTTTTTT. This encodes CASSTGTSKAGELFF. The genes are TRBV7-2 and TRBJ2-2, with 9 bases lining up with TRBD2. Germline CDR1 SGHTA, CDR2 FQGNSA. The CDR3 loop spans 15 amino acids. After removal of 5 bases from V and 6 bases from J, the junction contained 7 bases not matched to a gene. The variable domain in full, with the rest retrieved from reference TRBV7-2 and TRBJ2-2, is GAGVSQSPSNKVTEKGKDVELRCDPISGHTALYWYRQSLGQGLEFLIYFQGNSAPDKSGLPSDRFSAERTGGSVSTLTIQRTQQEDSAVYLCASSTGTSKAGELFFGEGSRLTVL.

The gene calls are TRBV4-3 and TRBJ1-3; D is ambiguous. V was pared by 0 bases and J by 0 bases, with 6 bases between. Germline CDR1 and CDR2: LGHNA and YSLEER. This CDR3 is built from 15 residues. The CDR3 reads CASSQEPISGNTIYF. The CDR3 nucleotides read TGCGCCAGCAGCCAAGAGCCTATCTCTGGAAACACCATATATTTT.

CDR3 coding DNA: TGTGCCAGCAGTGAATTAGCGGGGGCCCAAGAGACCCAGTACTTC. Encoded protein: CASSELAGAQETQYF. The chain couples TRBV6-1 to TRBJ2-5, with 9 bases that match TRBD2. Germline CDR1 MNHNS, CDR2 SASEGT. This CDR3 comprises 15 residues. V dropped 2 bases and J dropped 1; count of bases not matched to a gene: 2.

This chain uses TRBV6-2 or TRBV6-3 with TRBJ2-1; perhaps TRBD1 as D (6 bases). The CDR3 has 19 residues. In germline, CDR1 is MNHEY, CDR2 SVGEGT. Trimming took off 2 bases at V and 9 bases at J, with 29 bases between the two ends. CDR3 bases: TGTGCCAGCAGTTACCATAAGGGCGTAAAGACAGGAGCCAGAGGTGAGCAGTTCTTC. It yields the protein CASSYHKGVKTGARGEQFF.

The gene calls are TRBV3-1 (or the pseudogene TRBV3-2) and TRBJ1-2; 8 bases match TRBD1. The germline V gene has CDR1 LGHDT and CDR2 YNNKEL (reference sequence). V shed 2 bases, J shed 13 bases, and the junction held 6 bases outside the gene matches. The CDR3 sequence is 12 residues long. CDR3 bases: TGTGCCAGCAGCCAAAGGACAGGGCAAACCACCTTC. This encodes CASSQRTGQTTF.